This T cell receptor beta chain is drawn from a study of T cells in Graves' hyperthyroidism and ophthalmopathy. About the study: Sampling of peripheral blood happened at initial diagnosis, prior to any treatment.

Researchers amplified the TCR beta CDR3 regions from RNA transcripts. Initially, a first-round RT-PCR of the TCR CDR3 employed the HTBI primer set. TCRdb reanalysed the multiplex PCR reads using MiXCR and keeps one entry per CDR3 protein. The top ten hold roughly 7.9% of the sample, which has around 300,000 distinct CDR3 sequences, around 15% seen once. Study findings and constraints: From stable hyperthyroidism, ophthalmopathy was set apart by a 13 V-J model.

Germline V lookup: CDR1 DFQATT, CDR2 SNEGSKA (reference sequence). This CDR3 has 14 amino acids. J lost 0 bases, V lost 5 bases, and 4 bases had no gene match. Turning to this clonotype: What it binds is unknown.

J is TRBJ2-1 and V is TRBV20-1; 7 bases line up with TRBD1. Specimen: blood. The source of this sequence is a woman in her thirties or forties with Graves' hyperthyroidism. CDR3 DNA sequence: TGCAGTGCTCTGGACAGGAGCTCCTACAATGAGCAGTTCTTC. Residues: CSALDRSSYNEQFF.